This T cell receptor (beta chain) was identified in a study of T cell responses to AZD1222 COVID-19 vaccine. Study overall: Recipients boosted at about 4 weeks or about 12 weeks are pooled.

Study findings and constraints: Vaccine-associated CD4 TCRs spanned spike, dominant at 160-218 and 743-854. Sampled repertoires all dated from after the peak T cell response. Donors skewed white British and female; clonal diversity was possibly underestimated.

CDR1 and CDR2 (germline): SGHAT, FQNNGV. The CDR3 spans 13 residues. The V end was cut by 1 base, the J end by 6 bases, with 10 bases between. Generated by immunoSEQ multiplex PCR, the TCRdb table keeps only in-frame clones and is missing some. Here the sample spans roughly 140,000 clones, about nine tenths being singletons. About this clone: No antigen is known for it.

The TCR was taken from an adult in good health. Sample: peripheral blood, taken on day 0 of AZD1222 vaccination. The chain has TRBV11-2 and TRBJ2-7; the D gene is possibly TRBD1 (6 bases). The CDR3 spells CASSLVGRGEQYF. CDR3 DNA sequence: TGTGCCAGCAGCTTAGTCGGCAGGGGCGAGCAGTACTTC.